This T cell receptor (beta chain) appears in the sequencing data of a study of CD8+CD57+ T cells in acquired aplastic anemia. Genomic DNA acted as the template from which TCR beta VDJ combination and CDR3 sequence profiling were carried out. MiXCR, run by TCRdb on the reads, gives a single entry per CDR3 protein. The table has some 130,000 distinct CDR3 sequences, around two fifths seen once; the top ten hold 8.4%. The specimen sequenced was sorted CD4+, CD8+, or CD8+CD57+ T cells (not recorded which) from PBMCs. The origin of this receptor is a human donor in good health, serving as a control.

The CDR3 protein is CSALGTGVSNEQFF. CDR3 nucleotide sequence: TGCAGTGCGTTAGGGACAGGGGTATCCAATGAGCAGTTCTTC. V gene TRBV20-1 combines with J gene TRBJ2-1; 10 bases fit TRBD1. The CDR3 runs 14 residues. CDR1 and CDR2 (germline): DFQATT, SNEGSKA (reference sequence). Trimming removed 6 bases from V and 6 bases from J; junction bases left unmatched: 8.